This entry lists 21 T cell receptor beta chains sequenced from one sample in a study of blood T cells in healthy people across ages. For the second PCR, which ran for roughly 6 to 11 cycles, a sample-barcoded 5' primer and a J-beta primer mix were used. TCRdb recomputed calls from the 5' RACE reads with MiXCR, one row per CDR3 protein. The top ten hold approximately 2.1% of the sample, which has under 2,000,000 distinct CDR3 sequences, roughly 49% seen once. The material sequenced was blood. The receptors were gathered from a woman aged 40 to 50 in good health.

This clonotype was seen a handful of times. The V gene is TRBV5-1, the J gene TRBJ2-7; D not certain. V was trimmed by 1 base and J by 0 bases, leaving 8 bases between them. The V gene's germline CDR1 is SGHRS and CDR2 YFSETQ. The CDR3 extends over 14 amino acids. This CDR3 is CASSLSQASYEQYF. The CDR3 nucleotides read TGCGCCAGCAGCTTGAGTCAGGCCTCCTACGAGCAGTACTTC. Combining the CDR3 with reference TRBV5-1 and TRBJ2-7 gives the whole variable domain KAGVTQTPRYLIKTRGQQVTLSCSPISGHRSVSWYQQTPGQGLQFLFEYFSETQRNKGNFPGRFSGRQFSNSRSEMNVSTLELGDSALYLCASSLSQASYEQYFGPGTRLTVT.

In this sample, this clonotype turned up a few times. This chain joins TRBV25-1 and TRBJ2-7, with D possibly matching TRBD1 (6 bases). V was cut by 6 bases and J by 7 bases, with 13 bases left in between. The CDR3 consists of 12 residues. Germline V gene sequence: CDR1 MGHDK, CDR2 SYGVNS. The CDR3 nucleotides are TGTGCCAGCAGACAGGGAGAGGAAGAGCAGTACTTC. The encoded protein is CASRQGEEEQYF.

There are a few counts of this clonotype. The genes are TRBV7-2 and TRBJ2-3; TRBD2 might be the D (7 bases). Deletions cut 8 bases from V and 0 bases from J, with 18 bases between. CDR3 length equals 16 residues. Per germline, CDR1 SGHTA and CDR2 FQGNSA. The CDR3 region is CASLYPTGGSTDTQYF. In nucleotides, the CDR3 is TGTGCCAGCCTATACCCGACGGGGGGCAGCACAGATACGCAGTATTTT.

The V and J genes are TRBV5-5 and TRBJ2-6; D is possibly TRBD1 or TRBD2 (6 bases each). V lost 0 bases to trimming and J lost 6 bases, with 13 bases between them. CDR3 length: 16 residues. Germline values: CDR1 SGHKS, CDR2 YYEKEE (reference sequence). CDR3 sequence (DNA): TGTGCCAGCAGCTTGGACCCGGGGGCTGAGGCCAACGTCCTGACTTTC. Protein sequence: CASSLDPGAEANVLTF.

The chain has TRBV20-1 and TRBJ2-7, with 10 positions matching TRBD2. The DNA end favors TRBJ2-5, so the J call may be wrong. The CDR3 contains 13 residues. Germline CDR1 and CDR2: DFQATT and SNEGSKA (reference sequence). The chain's CDR3 is CSPSGGTQETQYF. The CDR3, as DNA: TGCAGCCCTAGCGGGGGCACCCAAGAGACCCAGTACTTC.

This chain links TRBV20-1 with TRBJ1-5; 7 bases fit TRBD1. V was pared by 5 bases and J by 0 bases, with 7 bases of the junction left unmatched. The germline V gene has CDR1 DFQATT and CDR2 SNEGSKA (reference sequence). The CDR3 totals 15 residues. The chain's CDR3 is CSAVGTVYSNQPQHF. The CDR3 nucleotides read TGCAGTGCTGTCGGGACAGTCTATAGCAATCAGCCCCAGCATTTT.

This chain uses TRBV5-1 with TRBJ2-3; 7 bases align to TRBD2. The CDR3 contains 12 residues. Germline V gene sequence: CDR1 SGHRS, CDR2 YFSETQ. Trimming at V came to 2 bases and at J to 11 bases, leaving 5 bases not matched to a gene. The CDR3 DNA reads as TGCGCCAGCAGCTTAGCGGGGCAGGGGCAGTATTTT. The encoded protein is CASSLAGQGQYF.

This chain links TRBV9 with TRBJ2-1; TRBD1 aligns across 8 bases. The CDR3 runs to 16 residues. CDR1 and CDR2 from the germline V gene are SGDLS and YYNGEE. Trimming removed 0 bases from V and 4 bases from J; junction bases left unmatched: 6. The CDR3 nucleotides read TGTGCCAGCAGCGTAGAAGGTACAGGGGGTTACAATGAGCAGTTCTTC. It encodes CASSVEGTGGYNEQFF.

The V gene is TRBV10-3, the J gene TRBJ1-2; D is perhaps TRBD1 (5 bases). There are 12 residues in the CDR3. The germline CDR1 and CDR2 sequences are ENHRY and SYGVKD. V dropped 6 bases and J dropped 7 bases, with 12 bases sitting between them. The CDR3 DNA reads TGTGCCATCAGCGAGGAAGGGGCTGGCTACACCTTC. Its protein product is CAISEEGAGYTF.

This clonotype was seen a handful of times. This chain uses TRBV29-1 with TRBJ1-1; D is undetermined. Trimming left V 4 bases short and J 10 bases short, with 10 bases between. The CDR3 totals 10 residues. Germline V gene lookup returns CDR1 SQVTM and CDR2 ANQGSEA. The CDR3 region has the DNA TGCAGCGTTGGGTCTGGGAGAGCTTTCTTT. Translated: CSVGSGRAFF.

V gene TRBV28 combines with J gene TRBJ1-1; D gene unclear. The CDR3 has 15 residues. V was trimmed by 5 bases and J by 0 bases, leaving 13 bases between them. Germline values: CDR1 MDHEN, CDR2 SYDVKM. The CDR3 reads CASSPPRSMNTEAFF. The CDR3 DNA sequence: TGTGCCAGCAGTCCTCCACGGAGTATGAACACTGAAGCTTTCTTT.

The chain is built from TRBV25-1 and TRBJ1-6; unclear D gene. Trimming cost V 3 bases and J 0 bases, with 6 bases left between them. Germline assignment: CDR1 MGHDK and CDR2 SYGVNS. This CDR3 region has 15 residues. The CDR3 protein is CASSDGDSYNSPLHF. DNA of the CDR3: TGTGCCAGCAGTGATGGCGACTCCTATAATTCACCCCTCCACTTT.

This clonotype was detected many times. The chain carries TRBV29-1 and TRBJ2-7, with D possibly being TRBD2 (7 bases). From germline, CDR1 is SQVTM and CDR2 ANQGSEA. V was trimmed by 7 bases and J by 3 bases, leaving 16 bases between them. There are 13 residues in the CDR3. In DNA, the CDR3 is TGCAGCGCCGGGGGGCAGGGTAACTACGAGCAGTACTTC. It encodes CSAGGQGNYEQYF.

This clonotype has a handful of counts. This chain connects TRBV12-3 or TRBV12-4 to TRBJ1-2; D is unresolved. The ends were cut back, 3 bases at V and 7 bases at J, with 12 bases in the middle. CDR3 length: 13 amino acids. CDR3 residues: CASSFIPEGGYTF. The CDR3 region has the DNA TGTGCCAGCAGTTTCATCCCAGAAGGTGGCTACACCTTC.

As for this clonotype: Since a much larger clone is just one base distant, this may be a read error. The chain uses TRBV28 and TRBJ2-5; no reliable D call. Trimming stripped 5 bases from V and 5 bases from J, with 9 bases between. The germline gives CDR1 MDHEN, CDR2 SYDVKM. The CDR3 contains 12 residues. The CDR3 coding sequence is TGTGCCAGCAGTCCCGCGTCGGAGACCCAGTACTTC. Translating gives CASSPASETQYF.

V and J are TRBV7-2 and TRBJ2-5; 11 bases map to TRBD2. Germline V gene lookup returns CDR1 SGHTA and CDR2 FQGNSA. The CDR3 totals 13 residues. V lost 1 base, J lost 13 bases, and 5 bases stayed unmatched. The chain's CDR3 is CASSLVGLAGPYF. The DNA for the CDR3 is TGTGCCAGCAGCTTAGTCGGACTAGCGGGTCCGTACTTC. Looking up the rest from reference TRBV7-2 and TRBJ2-5 gives the full variable domain: GAGVSQSPSNKVTEKGKDVELRCDPISGHTALYWYRQSLGQGLEFLIYFQGNSAPDKSGLPSDRFSAERTGGSVSTLTIQRTQQEDSAVYLCASSLVGLAGPYFGPGTRLLVL.

The V gene is TRBV2, the J gene TRBJ2-3; D may be TRBD1 or TRBD2 (6 bases each). V shed 6 bases and J shed 3 bases, with 10 bases lying between them. Germline loops: CDR1 SNHLY, CDR2 FYNNEI. The CDR3 runs 13 residues. Here the CDR3 DNA reads TGTGCCAGCAGGGGGGGCTTTACAGATACGCAGTATTTT. Its protein is CASRGGFTDTQYF.

This chain uses TRBV24-1 with TRBJ1-4, with 7 bases identical to TRBD1. CDR1 is KGHDR and CDR2 is SFDVKD in the germline V gene. The junction had 9 bases not matched to a gene; V was cut back by 7 bases and J by 8 bases. This CDR3 region has 14 residues. CDR3 loop: CATSDRAKEEKLFF. For the CDR3, the DNA is TGTGCCACCAGCGACAGGGCCAAGGAAGAAAAACTGTTTTTT.

This clonotype has only a few counts. The gene calls are TRBV20-1 and TRBJ2-5; D may correspond to TRBD1 or TRBD2 (5 bases each). CDR3 size: 13 residues. Deletions cut 5 bases from V and 4 bases from J, with 14 bases between. Germline V gene lookup returns CDR1 DFQATT and CDR2 SNEGSKA (reference sequence). This CDR3 reads CSAYGTAGETQYF. In DNA, the CDR3 is TGCAGTGCTTATGGGACCGCGGGAGAGACCCAGTACTTC.

This rearrangement joins TRBV20-1 to TRBJ2-5; 14 nucleotides agree with TRBD2. Germline values: CDR1 DFQATT, CDR2 SNEGSKA (reference sequence). V dropped 6 bases and J dropped 11; count of bases not matched to a gene: 20. The CDR3 contains 17 residues. In DNA, the CDR3 is TGCAGTGCCCCCGGACTAGCGGGGGGATGGCAAAACAATGAGCAGTACTTC. Translating it yields CSAPGLAGGWQNNEQYF.

This rearrangement joins TRBV3-1 to TRBJ1-4; the match to TRBD1 covers 7 bases. J lost 8 bases, V lost 1 base, and 7 bases had no gene match. The CDR3 has 15 amino acids. Germline V lookup: CDR1 LGHDT, CDR2 YNNKEL (reference sequence). The CDR3 protein is CASSQATGMSEKLFF. The CDR3 region has the DNA TGTGCCAGCAGCCAAGCGACAGGGATGAGCGAAAAACTGTTTTTT.